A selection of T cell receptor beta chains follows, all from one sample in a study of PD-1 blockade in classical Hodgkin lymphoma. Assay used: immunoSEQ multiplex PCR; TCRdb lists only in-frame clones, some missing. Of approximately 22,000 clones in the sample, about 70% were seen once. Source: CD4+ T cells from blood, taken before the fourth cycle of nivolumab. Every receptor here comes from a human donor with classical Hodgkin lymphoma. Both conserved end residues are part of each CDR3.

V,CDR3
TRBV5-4,CASSLRAGGLNEQFF
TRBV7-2,CASSFGIYNEQFF
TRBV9,CASSVGYGTGMVEVVYGYTF
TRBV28,CASSRTGGRRNYGYTF
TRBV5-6,CASSLDRASNQPQHF
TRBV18,CASSPQRLGTEAFF
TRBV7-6,CASSPRRGDTSEAFF
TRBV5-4,CASSSGLAGASTDTQYF
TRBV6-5,CASSLLSGANVLTF
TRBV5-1,CASSLAGQREAFF
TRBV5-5,CASSKPGQGMNEQFF
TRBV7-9,CASSLWVLGRNTEAFF
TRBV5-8,CASSPGDRTETQYF
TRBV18,CASSPAGETQYF
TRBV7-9,CASSHLSVGGAHDTQYF
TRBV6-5,CASSSLQGLRTDTQYF
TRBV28,CASYGQLPGEANYGYTF
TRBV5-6,CASSLPDRFPDTQYF
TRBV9,CASSVVGGETEAFF
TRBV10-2,CASKSSTGELFF
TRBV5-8,CASSLTGTGGGYGYTF
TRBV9,CASSRLSDTQYF
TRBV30,CATRAGFYNSPLHF
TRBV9,CASSPPLGGRLIPGNTIYF
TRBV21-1,CASWQGANQPQHF
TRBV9,CASSPPGQGPSGNTIYF
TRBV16,CASSQSLFSGLAGATNTGELFF
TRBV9,CASSVSGLDNQPQHF
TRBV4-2,CASSDVGGPETQYF
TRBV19,CASSRNSGGAFDEQFF
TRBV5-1,CASSFGQGGQPQHF
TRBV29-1,CSVGGTGERAFF
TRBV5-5,CASSLGRQGANGYTF